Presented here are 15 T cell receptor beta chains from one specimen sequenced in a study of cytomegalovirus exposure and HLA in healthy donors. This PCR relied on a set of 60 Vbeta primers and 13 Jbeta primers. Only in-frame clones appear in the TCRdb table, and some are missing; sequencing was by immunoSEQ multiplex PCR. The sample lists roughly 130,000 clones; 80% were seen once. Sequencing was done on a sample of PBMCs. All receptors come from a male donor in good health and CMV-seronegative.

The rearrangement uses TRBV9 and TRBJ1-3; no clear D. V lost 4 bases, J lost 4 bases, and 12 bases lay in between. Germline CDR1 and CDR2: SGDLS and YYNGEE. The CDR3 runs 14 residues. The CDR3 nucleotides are TGTGCCAGCAGCCGGGATATAGCCGGAAACACCATATATTTT. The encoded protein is CASSRDIAGNTIYF.

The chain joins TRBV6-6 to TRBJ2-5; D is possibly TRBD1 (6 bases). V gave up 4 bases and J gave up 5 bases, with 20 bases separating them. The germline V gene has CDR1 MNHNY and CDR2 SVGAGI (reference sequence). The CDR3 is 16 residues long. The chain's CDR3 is CASSSGTSKRLETQYF. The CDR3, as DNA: TGTGCCAGCAGTTCCGGGACATCCAAACGTCTCGAGACCCAGTACTTC.

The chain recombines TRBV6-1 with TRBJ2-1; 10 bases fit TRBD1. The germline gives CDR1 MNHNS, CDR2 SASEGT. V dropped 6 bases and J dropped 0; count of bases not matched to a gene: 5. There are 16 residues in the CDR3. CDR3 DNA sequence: TGTGCCAGCAGGGAACGACAGGGGGCCTCCTACAATGAGCAGTTCTTC. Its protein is CASRERQGASYNEQFF.

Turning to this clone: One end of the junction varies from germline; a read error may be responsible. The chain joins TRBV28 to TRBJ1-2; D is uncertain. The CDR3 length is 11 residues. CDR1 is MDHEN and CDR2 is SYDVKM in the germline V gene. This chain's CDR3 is CAGSTLGGYTF. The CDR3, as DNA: TGTGCCGGCAGTACCCTCGGTGGCTACACCTTC.

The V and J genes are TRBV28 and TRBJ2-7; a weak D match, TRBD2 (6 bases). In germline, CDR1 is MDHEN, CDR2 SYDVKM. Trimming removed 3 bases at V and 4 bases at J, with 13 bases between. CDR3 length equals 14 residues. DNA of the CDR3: TGTGCCAGCAGTTTTGGCGGGACGTTGTACGAGCAGTACTTC. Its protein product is CASSFGGTLYEQYF.

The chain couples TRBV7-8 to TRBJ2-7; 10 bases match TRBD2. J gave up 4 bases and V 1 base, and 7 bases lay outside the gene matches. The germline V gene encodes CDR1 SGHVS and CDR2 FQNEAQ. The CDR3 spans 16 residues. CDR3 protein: CASSLGGLAGDYEQYF. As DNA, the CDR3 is TGTGCCAGCAGCTTAGGGGGTCTAGCGGGAGATTACGAGCAGTACTTC.

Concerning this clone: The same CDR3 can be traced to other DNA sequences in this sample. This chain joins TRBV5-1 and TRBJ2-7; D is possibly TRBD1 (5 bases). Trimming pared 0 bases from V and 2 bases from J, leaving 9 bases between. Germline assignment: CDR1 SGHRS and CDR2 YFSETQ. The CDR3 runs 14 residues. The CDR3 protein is CASSLGQGAYEQYF. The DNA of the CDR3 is TGCGCCAGCAGCTTGGGGCAGGGCGCCTACGAGCAGTACTTC.

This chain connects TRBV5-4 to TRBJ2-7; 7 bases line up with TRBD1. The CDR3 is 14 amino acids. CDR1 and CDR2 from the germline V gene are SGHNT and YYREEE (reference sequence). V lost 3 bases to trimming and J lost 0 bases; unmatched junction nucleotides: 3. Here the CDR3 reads CASSSRDSSYEQYF. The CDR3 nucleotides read TGTGCCAGCAGCTCCCGGGACAGCTCCTACGAGCAGTACTTC.

CDR3: CASGSTEAENSTDTQYF. In DNA form, the CDR3 reads TGTGCTAGTGGTTCGACAGAGGCAGAAAACAGCACAGATACGCAGTATTTT. The chain joins TRBV12-5 to TRBJ2-3, with D possibly matching TRBD1 (5 bases). The ends were cut back, 4 bases at V and 0 bases at J, with 17 bases in the middle. CDR1 is LGHNT, CDR2 FRNRAP, per germline. The CDR3 has 17 amino acids.

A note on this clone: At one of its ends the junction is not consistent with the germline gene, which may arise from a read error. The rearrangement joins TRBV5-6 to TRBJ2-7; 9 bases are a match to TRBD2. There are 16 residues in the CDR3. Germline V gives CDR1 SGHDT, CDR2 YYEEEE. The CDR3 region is CASSLQRTSVYYEQHF. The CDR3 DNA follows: TGTGCCAGCAGCTTACAACGGACTAGCGTCTACTACGAGCAGCACTTC.

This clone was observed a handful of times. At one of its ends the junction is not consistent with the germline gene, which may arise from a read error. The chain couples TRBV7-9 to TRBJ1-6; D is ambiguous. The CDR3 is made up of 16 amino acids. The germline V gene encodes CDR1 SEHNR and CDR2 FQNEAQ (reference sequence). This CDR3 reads CSSSLSGGRDNSPLHF. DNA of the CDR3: TGTTCCAGCAGCTTATCGGGAGGACGGGATAATTCACCCCTCCACTTT.

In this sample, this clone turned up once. The CDR3 spells CASSDAGAGQYF. In nucleotides, the CDR3 is TGCGCCAGCAGTGACGCAGGGGCTGGGCAGTATTTT. The V call is TRBV10-1, the J call TRBJ2-3; tentative D call: TRBD1 (6 bases). Germline-derived CDR1 and CDR2 are WNHNN and SYGVQD (reference sequence). Between the trimmed V and J ends, which lost 3 bases and 11 bases, there was a span of 12 bases. This CDR3 is built from 12 residues.

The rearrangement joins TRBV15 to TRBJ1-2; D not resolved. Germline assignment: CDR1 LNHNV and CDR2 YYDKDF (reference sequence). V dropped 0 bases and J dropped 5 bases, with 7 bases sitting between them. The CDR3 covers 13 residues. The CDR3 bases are TGTGCCACCAGCAGAGACAGAGGATATGGCTACACCTTC. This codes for CATSRDRGYGYTF.

CDR3 region: CASSLSDRGAYNEQFF. The CDR3 DNA reads TGTGCCAGCAGCCTCTCGGACAGGGGGGCCTACAATGAGCAGTTCTTC. V usage is TRBV11-2 and J usage is TRBJ2-1, with 10 bases matching TRBD1. The V segment lost 5 bases and the J segment 2 bases; nucleotides outside the gene matches: 6. Germline V gives CDR1 SGHAT, CDR2 FQNNGV. The CDR3 spans 16 residues.

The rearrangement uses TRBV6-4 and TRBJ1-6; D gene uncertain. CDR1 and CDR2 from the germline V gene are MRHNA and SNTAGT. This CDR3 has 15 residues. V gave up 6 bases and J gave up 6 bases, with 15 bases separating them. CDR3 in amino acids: CASRRVGVLNSPLHF. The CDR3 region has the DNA TGTGCCAGCAGGAGGGTGGGCGTTCTTAATTCACCCCTCCACTTT.